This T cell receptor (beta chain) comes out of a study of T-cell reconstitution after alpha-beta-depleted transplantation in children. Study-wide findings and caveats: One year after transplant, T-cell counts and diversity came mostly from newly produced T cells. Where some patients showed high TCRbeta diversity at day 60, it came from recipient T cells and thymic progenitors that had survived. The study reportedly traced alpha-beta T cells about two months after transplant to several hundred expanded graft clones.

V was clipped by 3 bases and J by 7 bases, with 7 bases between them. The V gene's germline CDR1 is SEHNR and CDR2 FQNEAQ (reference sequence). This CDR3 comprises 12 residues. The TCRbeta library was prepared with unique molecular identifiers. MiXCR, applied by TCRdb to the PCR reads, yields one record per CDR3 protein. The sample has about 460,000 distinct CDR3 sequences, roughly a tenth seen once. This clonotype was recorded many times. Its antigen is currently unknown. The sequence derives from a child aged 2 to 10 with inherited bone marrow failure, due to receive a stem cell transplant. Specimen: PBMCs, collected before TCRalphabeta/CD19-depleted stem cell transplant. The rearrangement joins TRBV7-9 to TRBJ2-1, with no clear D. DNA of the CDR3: TGTGCCAGCAGCTTCTCGTCAAATGAGCAGTTCTTC. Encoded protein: CASSFSSNEQFF. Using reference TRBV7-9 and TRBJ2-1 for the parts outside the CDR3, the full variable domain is DTGVSQNPRHKITKRGQNVTFRCDPISEHNRLYWYRQTLGQGPEFLTYFQNEAQLEKSRLLSDRFSAERPKGSFSTLEIQRTEQGDSAMYLCASSFSSNEQFFGPGTRLTVL.